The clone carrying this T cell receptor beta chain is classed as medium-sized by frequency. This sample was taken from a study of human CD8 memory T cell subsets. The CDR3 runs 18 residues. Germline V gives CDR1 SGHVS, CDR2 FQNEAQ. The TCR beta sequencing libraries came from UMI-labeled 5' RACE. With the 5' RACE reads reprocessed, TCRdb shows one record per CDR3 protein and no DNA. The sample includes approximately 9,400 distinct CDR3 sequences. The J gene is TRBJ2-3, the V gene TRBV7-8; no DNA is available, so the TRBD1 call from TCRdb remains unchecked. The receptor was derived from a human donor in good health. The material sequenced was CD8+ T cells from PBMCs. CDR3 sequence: CASSLVPTLGVRTDTQYF.